The next 8 T cell receptor beta chains were all read from a single sample in a study of T-cell reconstitution after alpha-beta-depleted transplantation in children. For TCRbeta, the library was prepared with unique molecular identifiers. TCRdb re-analysed the PCR reads in MiXCR, keeping a single row per CDR3 protein. Here the sample spans hundreds of thousands of distinct CDR3 sequences, around 16% being singletons. Specimen: PBMCs, mostly from graft donor cells, collected 360 days after TCRalphabeta/CD19-depleted stem cell transplant. The receptor set was obtained from a boy less than two years old who had a stem cell transplant for Wiskott-Aldrich syndrome, so the T cells may come from the graft donor.

This sequence joins TRBV29-1 and TRBJ2-7, with 11 bases that match TRBD1. Germline V gene sequence: CDR1 SQVTM, CDR2 ANQGSEA. CDR3 length equals 13 residues. The trim removed 6 bases at V and 6 bases at J, leaving 7 bases unmatched. CDR3 coding DNA: TGCAGCGTGAGGGGACAGGGGGTTCGCGAGCAGTACTTC. It translates to CSVRGQGVREQYF.

This clonotype was picked up one time. This chain links TRBV5-5 with TRBJ1-4, with TRBD1 identical over 7 bases. This CDR3 has 15 residues. Germline V gene data show CDR1 as SGHKS and CDR2 as YYEKEE (reference sequence). V lost 3 bases and J lost 6; bases outside the gene matches: 8. The CDR3 sequence: CASSSYRGGDEKLFF. CDR3 nucleotides: TGTGCCAGCAGCTCTTACAGGGGCGGGGATGAAAAACTGTTTTTT.

This clonotype turned up a few times. The chain employs TRBV7-2 and TRBJ2-3; D remains ambiguous. Germline V gene lookup returns CDR1 SGHTA and CDR2 FQGNSA. The CDR3 covers 14 residues. Trimming took 1 base from V and 2 from J, leaving 7 bases between them. The DNA for the CDR3 is TGTGCCAGCAGCTTAGTCTATAACACAGATACGCAGTATTTT. It codes for CASSLVYNTDTQYF. Filled out from reference TRBV7-2 and TRBJ2-3, the complete variable domain reads GAGVSQSPSNKVTEKGKDVELRCDPISGHTALYWYRQSLGQGLEFLIYFQGNSAPDKSGLPSDRFSAERTGGSVSTLTIQRTQQEDSAVYLCASSLVYNTDTQYFGPGTRLTVL.

A word on this clonotype: At one boundary the junction diverges from the germline segment, which might be a read error. The V call is TRBV7-9, the J call TRBJ1-2, with no clear D. The CDR3 sequence is 13 residues long. Per the germline V gene, CDR1 is SEHNR and CDR2 is FQNEAQ (reference sequence). DNA for the CDR3: TGTGCCAGCAACTTAGCGCGAGTATCTGGCTACACCTTC. Its translation: CASNLARVSGYTF.

The rearrangement joins TRBV18 to TRBJ1-4; possible D gene TRBD1, 5 bases. The CDR3 sequence is 16 residues long. Trimming removed 6 bases from V and 14 bases from J, with 28 bases in between. From germline, CDR1 is KGHSH and CDR2 LQKENI. CDR3 protein: CASSLGPGPSAEGLFF. DNA for the CDR3: TGTGCCAGCTCCCTTGGGCCGGGACCATCCGCGGAAGGGCTGTTTTTT.

This clonotype came up a few times. CDR3 amino acids: CASGWGGRETQYF. The CDR3 coding sequence is TGTGCCAGCGGCTGGGGAGGAAGAGAGACCCAGTACTTC. This chain links TRBV28 with TRBJ2-5, with a tentative D call TRBD2 (6 bases). V lost 8 bases and J lost 4, with 14 bases in between. The CDR3 runs 13 residues. Germline V CDR1 and CDR2: MDHEN, SYDVKM.

This chain connects TRBV13 to TRBJ2-1; the D gene could be TRBD1 or TRBD2 (5 bases each). This CDR3 is 14 amino acids long. The germline gives CDR1 PRHDT, CDR2 FYEKMQ (reference sequence). V lost 5 bases, J lost 7 bases, and 15 bases lay in between. In DNA form, the CDR3 reads TGTGCCAGCAGCCCGGTTGGGGGAGCGAATGAGCAGTTCTTC. The encoded protein is CASSPVGGANEQFF. Together with reference TRBV13 and TRBJ2-1, the CDR3 gives the full variable domain: AAGVIQSPRHLIKEKRETATLKCYPIPRHDTVYWYQQGPGQDPQFLISFYEKMQSDKGSIPDRFSAQQFSDYHSELNMSSLELGDSALYFCASSPVGGANEQFFGPGTRLTVL.

This clonotype came up once. This chain joins TRBV27 and TRBJ2-5; a possible D gene is TRBD1 (8 bases). V was pared by 5 bases and J by 5 bases, with 21 bases between. The CDR3 sequence is 16 residues long. The germline V gene has CDR1 MNHEY and CDR2 SMNVEV (reference sequence). This CDR3 reads CASSAYRTGGEETQYF. CDR3 nucleotides: TGTGCCAGCAGTGCCTATCGCACAGGGGGGGAGGAGACCCAGTACTTC.